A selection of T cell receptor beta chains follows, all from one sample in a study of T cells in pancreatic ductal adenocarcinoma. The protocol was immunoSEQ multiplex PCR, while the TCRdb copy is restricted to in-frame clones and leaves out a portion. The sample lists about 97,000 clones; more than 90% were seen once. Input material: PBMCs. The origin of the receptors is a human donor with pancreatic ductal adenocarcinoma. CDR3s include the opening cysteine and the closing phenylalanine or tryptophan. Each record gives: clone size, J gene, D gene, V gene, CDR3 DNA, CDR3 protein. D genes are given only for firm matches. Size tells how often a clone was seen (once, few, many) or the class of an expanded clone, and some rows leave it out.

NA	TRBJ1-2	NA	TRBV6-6	TGTGCCAGCGGGGCGGGAGGGGTTCATGGCTACACCTTC	CASGAGGVHGYTF
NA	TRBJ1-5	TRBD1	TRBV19	TGTGCCACCTCCTTCGGACAGGGCAATCAGCCCCAGCATTTT	CATSFGQGNQPQHF
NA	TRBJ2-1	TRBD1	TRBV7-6	TGTGCCAGCAGCGTCGGGACAGGAGGGTATTCTGAGCAGTTCTTC	CASSVGTGGYSEQFF
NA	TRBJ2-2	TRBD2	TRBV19	TGTGCCAGTAGCTCGACTAGCGGGAGATGGTTCGCCGGGGAGCTGTTTTTT	CASSSTSGRWFAGELFF
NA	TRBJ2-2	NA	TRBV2	TGTGCCAGCAGGCGACAGATTCCCGGGGAGCTGTTTTTT	CASRRQIPGELFF
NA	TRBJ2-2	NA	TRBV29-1	TGCAGCGTTGTGGGGGCATGGTCCTACGGGGAGCTGTTTTTT	CSVVGAWSYGELFF
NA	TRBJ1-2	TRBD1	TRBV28	TGTGCCAGCAGTTTGCCCACCGGGACAGGGGGAGGTCGCTACACCTTC	CASSLPTGTGGGRYTF
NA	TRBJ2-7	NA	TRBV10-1	TGCGCCAGCAGTGAAGCGGCCTCCTACGAGCAGTACTTC	CASSEAASYEQYF
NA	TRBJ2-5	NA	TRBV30	TGTGCCTGGAGTGTGGGGCAGGGACAAGAGACCCAGTACTTC	CAWSVGQGQETQYF
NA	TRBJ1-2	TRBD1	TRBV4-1	TGCGCCAGCAGCCAAGGCCCGGGGACAGGGGACGGCTATGGCTACACCTTC	CASSQGPGTGDGYGYTF
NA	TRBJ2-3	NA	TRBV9	TGTGCCAGCAGCGTTGCGGGGTTCACAGATACGCAGTATTTT	CASSVAGFTDTQYF
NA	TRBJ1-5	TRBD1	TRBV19	TGTGCCACCTCCCAAGGGGGCGGTAATCAGCCCCAGCATTTT	CATSQGGGNQPQHF
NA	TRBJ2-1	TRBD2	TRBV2	TGTGCCAGCACAAGACTAGCGGGAGATGAGCAGTTCTTC	CASTRLAGDEQFF
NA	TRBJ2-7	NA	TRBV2	TGTGCCAGCACCAACAGGCGGTCCTACGAGCAGTACTTC	CASTNRRSYEQYF
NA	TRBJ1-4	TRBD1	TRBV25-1	TGTGCCAGCAGTGAAGGTCCCGGGACAGATGAAAAACTGTTTTTT	CASSEGPGTDEKLFF
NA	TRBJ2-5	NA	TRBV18	TGTGCCAGCTCACCACACCTACAAGAGACCCAGTACTTC	CASSPHLQETQYF
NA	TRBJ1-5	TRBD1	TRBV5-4	TGTGCCAGCAGCCGCCGGGACAGGGGATGTCAGCCCCAGCATTTT	CASSRRDRGCQPQHF
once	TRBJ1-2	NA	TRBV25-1	TGTGCCAGCACAGGACTCAACTATGGCTACACCTTC	CASTGLNYGYTF
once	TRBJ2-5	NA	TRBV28	TGTGCCAGCAGTTTTCCCCGAGGGACCCAGTACTTC	CASSFPRGTQYF
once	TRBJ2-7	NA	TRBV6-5	TGTGCCATCCGGGCAGGGGAGCCCTACGAGCAGTACTTC	CAIRAGEPYEQYF
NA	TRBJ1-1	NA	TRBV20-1	TGCAGTGGAGGCAAGAACACTGAAGCTTTCTTT	CSGGKNTEAFF
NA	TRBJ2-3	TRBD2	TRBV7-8	TGTGCCAGCAGCTTAGGAATAGCGGGAGGGGAAGATACGCAGTATTTT	CASSLGIAGGEDTQYF
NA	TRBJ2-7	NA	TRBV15	TGTGCCACCAGCGGAATAACAGGGTCCTACGAGCAGTACTTC	CATSGITGSYEQYF
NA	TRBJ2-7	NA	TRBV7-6	TGTGCCAGCAGCTTACGGGACAACTACGAGCAGTACTTC	CASSLRDNYEQYF
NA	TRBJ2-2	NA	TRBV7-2	TGTGCCAGCACCTTAACGGGGGTGGTCACCGGGGAGCTGTTTTTT	CASTLTGVVTGELFF
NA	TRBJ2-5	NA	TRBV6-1	TGTGCCAGCAGTAGGACAAGCCAAGAGACCCAGTACTTC	CASSRTSQETQYF
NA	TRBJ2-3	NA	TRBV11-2	TGTGCCAGCAGCTTAGATCGGGACTCCATAGATACGCAGTATTTT	CASSLDRDSIDTQYF
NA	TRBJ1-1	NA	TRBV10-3	TGTGCCATCACTAGGGGGGGCGAGGACGAAGCTTTCTTT	CAITRGGEDEAFF
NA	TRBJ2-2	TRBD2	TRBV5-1	TGCGCCAGCAGCTTGGCCCTAGCGGGGGGCACCGGGGAGCTGTTTTTT	CASSLALAGGTGELFF
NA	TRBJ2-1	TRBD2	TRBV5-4	TGTGCCAGCAGCTTCCGGGTGACTAGCGTCGAGTTCTATGAGCAGTTCTTC	CASSFRVTSVEFYEQFF
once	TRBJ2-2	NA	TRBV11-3	TGTGCCAGCAGCTTAGGTGGGGACTCGGTTACCGGGGAGCTGTTTTTT	CASSLGGDSVTGELFF
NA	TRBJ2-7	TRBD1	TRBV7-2	TGTGCCAGCAGCGGACAGGGGGGGGCCTACGAGCAGTACTTC	CASSGQGGAYEQYF
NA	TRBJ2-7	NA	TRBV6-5	TGTGCCAGCAGACGGGGGAGAAACTACGAGCAGTACTTC	CASRRGRNYEQYF
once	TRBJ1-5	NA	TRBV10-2	TGCGCCAGCAGTGGAAAGGGGGACCTGCCCCAGCATTTT	CASSGKGDLPQHF
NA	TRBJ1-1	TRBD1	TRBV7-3	TGTGCCAGCAGCTTAGGGACAGGGCCCACTGAAGCTTTCTTT	CASSLGTGPTEAFF
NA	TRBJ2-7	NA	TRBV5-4	TGTGCCAGCAGCCCAGGGGCTCGGAGCGAGCAGTACTTC	CASSPGARSEQYF
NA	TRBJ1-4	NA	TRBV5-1	TGCGCCAGCAGCTTGGCGACAGTTGAAAAACTGTTTTTT	CASSLATVEKLFF
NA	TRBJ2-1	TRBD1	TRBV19	TGTGCCAGTAGTGCCACAGGGGGCCGGAATGAGCAGTTCTTC	CASSATGGRNEQFF
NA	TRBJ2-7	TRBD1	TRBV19	TGTGCCAGTAGCCCCCGGGACAGGGGTATCTACGAGCAGTACTTC	CASSPRDRGIYEQYF
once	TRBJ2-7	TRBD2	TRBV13	TGTGCCAGCAGCTTAGGTGTCGGGGGGGGGTACGAGCAGTACTTC	CASSLGVGGGYEQYF
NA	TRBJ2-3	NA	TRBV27	TGTGCCAGCAGTTTTCAGAACACAGATACGCAGTATTTT	CASSFQNTDTQYF
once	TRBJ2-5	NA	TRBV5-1	TGCGCCAGCAGCTGGGCAGTACAAGAGACCCAGTACTTC	CASSWAVQETQYF
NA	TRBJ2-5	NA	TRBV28	TGTGCCAGCAAGACAGGTTCCGAGACCCAGTACTTC	CASKTGSETQYF
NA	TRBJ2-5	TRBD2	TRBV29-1	TGCAGCGTTTCCCCGACTAGCGGGAGAGAGACCCAGTACTTC	CSVSPTSGRETQYF
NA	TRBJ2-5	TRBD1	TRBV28	TGTGCCAGCAGTGGGGGGACAGGGGGGGAGACCCAGTACTTC	CASSGGTGGETQYF
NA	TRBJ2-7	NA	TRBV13	TGTGCCAGCAGCTTAGTGAGCGGGCCCGCTAGTGAGCAGTACTTC	CASSLVSGPASEQYF